This T cell receptor (beta chain) stems from a study of cytomegalovirus exposure and HLA in healthy donors. CDR3 size: 13 residues. V was cut by 3 bases and J by 1 base, with 6 bases left in between. The germline V gene has CDR1 MRHNA and CDR2 SNTAGT. The PCR had 60 Vbeta and 13 Jbeta primers. In the original analysis: Some 10 million of the approximately 80 million unique TCR beta chains counted in a later analysis were shared. The method was immunoSEQ multiplex PCR; TCRdb's version includes in-frame clones alone and lacks a portion of them. V and J calls plus clone size are reproduced from that table; the DNA served to infer D and trimming. Among over 50,000 clones, around 83% were seen once, and the ten largest hold 1.5% to 2%. This clone was found once. Its antigen remains unknown. Study-level points and caveats: A later analysis found most CMV-associated TCR beta chains apparently HLA-restricted. The study labeled 170 or so TCR beta chains cytomegalovirus-associated.

Specimen: PBMCs. This chain uses TRBV6-4 with TRBJ1-1, with D uncertain. The origin of this receptor is a man aged 35-49 years in good health and CMV-seronegative. The CDR3 sequence: CASSEGRNTEAFF. The CDR3 DNA reads TGTGCCAGCAGTGAGGGCAGGAACACTGAAGCTTTCTTT.